The sequence of this TCR beta chain was determined in a study of radiotherapy plus CTLA-4 blockade in lung cancer. Study results and limitations: Once radiotherapy plus ipilimumab had been given, TCR clones derived from tumor expanded in blood.

With respect to this clone: Its antigen is currently unknown.

The CDR3 is 17 amino acids. Germline-derived CDR1 and CDR2 are SGHTA and FQGNSA. The V and J ends lost 5 bases and 0 bases respectively, with 17 bases between them. Data came from immunoSEQ multiplex PCR; TCRdb stores just in-frame clones and leaves some out. This table has about 51,000 clones, 77% appearing once. The input for sequencing was peripheral blood, taken from a patient treated with radiotherapy plus ipilimumab. The TCR sequence derives from a human donor with non-small cell lung cancer whose response to radiotherapy plus ipilimumab could not be evaluated. This chain links TRBV7-2 with TRBJ1-5, with D possibly being TRBD1 (5 bases). CDR3: CASSQWGEFNSNQPQHF. The CDR3 nucleotides are TGTGCCAGCAGCCAATGGGGGGAGTTTAATAGCAATCAGCCCCAGCATTTT.